A single sample gave rise to the 18 T cell receptor beta chains below, sequenced in a study of blood T cells in healthy people across ages. The use of a sample-barcoded 5' primer and a J-beta primer mix characterized a second PCR of roughly 7 to 12 cycles. MiXCR, applied by TCRdb to the 5' RACE reads, yields one record per CDR3 protein. The repertoire has hundreds of thousands of distinct CDR3 sequences, about a third of them found once; the top ten carry 15%. Source material: blood. These receptors all stem from a woman of 80 years or more in good health.

Ten or more counts support this clonotype. The chain is built from TRBV24-1 and TRBJ2-3; the D gene could be TRBD1 or TRBD2 (5 bases each). V was cut by 3 bases and J by 8 bases, with 14 bases left in between. This CDR3 comprises 14 residues. Germline V gives CDR1 KGHDR, CDR2 SFDVKD. The CDR3 DNA reads as TGTGCCACCAGTGATATATCCGGGGACGGTACGCAGTATTTT. It translates to CATSDISGDGTQYF.

The sample holds many counts of this clonotype. The V and J genes are TRBV3-1 and TRBJ2-7; 7 bases line up with TRBD1. The CDR3 length is 14 residues. The trim removed 1 base at V and 6 bases at J, leaving 6 bases unmatched. Germline lookup yields CDR1 LGHDT and CDR2 YNNKEL (reference sequence). CDR3 sequence (DNA): TGTGCCAGCAGCCAAGTCTCGAGACAGGGCGAGCAGTACTTC. Residues: CASSQVSRQGEQYF.

This clonotype was observed a handful of times. The chain couples TRBV30 to TRBJ2-5, with D unclear. V dropped 0 bases and J dropped 5 bases, with 10 bases sitting between them. The CDR3 is 13 amino acids. Looked up from germline, CDR1 is GTSNPN and CDR2 is SVGIG (reference sequence). CDR3 sequence reads: CAWSVALRETQYF. In DNA form, the CDR3 reads TGTGCCTGGAGTGTGGCCCTCCGGGAGACCCAGTACTTC.

This chain connects TRBV30 to TRBJ1-1, with D possibly TRBD1 on 5 matching bases. V lost 3 bases and J 5 bases, leaving 16 bases between the germline ends. CDR3 size: 14 residues. Germline CDR1 reads GTSNPN; CDR2 reads SVGIG (reference sequence). The CDR3 loop reads CAWSRDNPGTEAFF. The DNA of the CDR3 is TGTGCCTGGAGCAGAGATAACCCAGGGACTGAAGCTTTCTTT. Using reference TRBV30 and TRBJ1-1 for the parts outside the CDR3, the full variable domain is SQTIHQWPATLVQPVGSPLSLECTVEGTSNPNLYWYRQAAGRGLQLLFYSVGIGQISSEVPQNLSASRPQDRQFILSSKKLLLSDSGFYLCAWSRDNPGTEAFFGQGTRLTVV.

The chain has TRBV30 and TRBJ1-2; 7 bases are shared with TRBD1. V was clipped by 2 bases and J by 6 bases; unmatched bases: 6. Germline values: CDR1 GTSNPN, CDR2 SVGIG (reference sequence). There are 13 residues in the CDR3. The CDR3, as DNA: TGTGCCTGGAGTCCCGGGACAGCCGATGGCTACACCTTC. This sequence encodes CAWSPGTADGYTF.

At least ten counts were recorded for this clonotype. The genes are TRBV20-1 and TRBJ2-1; the D is unclear. Germline loops: CDR1 DFQATT, CDR2 SNEGSKA (reference sequence). This CDR3 contains 12 residues. V was clipped by 3 bases and J by 5 bases, with 8 bases between them. CDR3 region: CSASEFNNEQFF. The CDR3 coding sequence is TGCAGTGCTAGCGAGTTCAACAATGAGCAGTTCTTC.

This chain uses TRBV19 with TRBJ1-2, with D perhaps matching TRBD1 (5 bases). This CDR3 comprises 14 residues. V lost 3 bases, J lost 4 bases, and 12 bases lay in between. Germline values: CDR1 LNHDA, CDR2 SQIVND (reference sequence). The CDR3 sequence: CASSIADTLYGYTF. CDR3 nucleotides: TGTGCCAGTAGTATTGCGGACACCCTCTATGGCTACACCTTC.

This clonotype was counted many times. The rearrangement joins TRBV20-1 to TRBJ2-5, with D possibly being TRBD1 (6 bases). The CDR3 length is 18 residues. Trimming shortened V by 1 base and J by 1 base, and 22 bases separated the two germline ends. Germline-derived CDR1 and CDR2 are DFQATT and SNEGSKA (reference sequence). The CDR3 DNA follows: TGCAGTGCTAGAGCTCCAAAGGGGAACAGGGCAACCCAAGAGACCCAGTACTTC. Its protein is CSARAPKGNRATQETQYF.

Note on this clonotype: A read error may explain this, as a much larger clone is one base away. The gene calls are TRBV12-3 or TRBV12-4 and TRBJ1-5; D call uncertain. This CDR3 has 14 amino acids. CDR3 in amino acids: CTSASTVSNQPQHF. The DNA of the CDR3 is TGTACCAGCGCCTCAACGGTTAGCAATCAGCCCCAGCATTTT.

This clonotype has just a few counts. The rearrangement uses TRBV6-5 and TRBJ2-2; D is unclear. CDR3 length equals 13 residues. CDR1 and CDR2 (germline): MNHEY, SVGAGI. The V end lost 2 bases, the J end lost 2 bases, and 3 bases lay between the germline ends. The CDR3 DNA follows: TGTGCCAGCAGTTACCCTAACACCGGGGAGCTGTTTTTT. This codes for CASSYPNTGELFF.

The chain joins TRBV25-1 to TRBJ1-4; D ambiguous. V was shortened by 6 bases and J by 0 bases, with 14 bases between the two germline ends. The CDR3 runs 16 residues. The germline CDR1 and CDR2 sequences are MGHDK and SYGVNS. CDR3 amino acids: CASSLKGTATNEKLFF. DNA for the CDR3: TGTGCCAGCAGCTTAAAGGGAACGGCAACTAATGAAAAACTGTTTTTT.

This clonotype has ten or more counts. The gene calls are TRBV11-2 and TRBJ2-3, with D perhaps matching TRBD1 or TRBD2 (7 bases each). Germline-derived CDR1 and CDR2 are SGHAT and FQNNGV. V lost 3 bases to trimming and J lost 0 bases, with 13 bases between them. The CDR3 is made up of 16 amino acids. The CDR3 nucleotides are TGTGCCAGCAGCTTCAGGGGGGGTTTTAGCACAGATACGCAGTATTTT. Translating it yields CASSFRGGFSTDTQYF.

Of note for this clonotype: A much larger clone sits a single nucleotide away, making a read error possible. V and J are TRBV3-1 and TRBJ2-5, with D unclear. The J call may not be correct, given that the DNA end is closer to TRBJ2-7. Germline V gives CDR1 LGHDT, CDR2 YNNKEL (reference sequence). The CDR3 is made up of 12 amino acids. The CDR3 DNA reads TGTACCAGCAGCCAAGGAACCAACGAGCAGTACTTC. Its translation: CTSSQGTNEQYF.

This clonotype was seen more than once but under ten times. V usage is TRBV7-2 and J usage is TRBJ1-5, with a possible D match to TRBD1 (5 bases). The V gene lost 2 bases and the J gene lost 4 bases, with 12 bases spanning the gap. In germline, CDR1 is SGHTA, CDR2 FQGNSA. This CDR3 has 15 amino acids. The CDR3 nucleotides read TGTGCCAGCAGCTTATATCAGGGAGGGAATCAGCCCCAGCATTTT. It codes for CASSLYQGGNQPQHF.

The J gene is TRBJ2-3, the V gene TRBV7-9, with 10 positions matching TRBD2. Unmatched junction bases numbered 8, after V lost 1 base and J lost 7 bases. Germline-derived CDR1 and CDR2 are SEHNR and FQNEAQ (reference sequence). The CDR3 length is 16 residues. DNA for the CDR3: TGTGCCAGCAGCTTAGGTGCCCTAGCGGGGGCCAATACGCAGTATTTT. Translating gives CASSLGALAGANTQYF. Filled out from reference TRBV7-9 and TRBJ2-3, the complete variable domain reads DTGVSQNPRHKITKRGQNVTFRCDPISEHNRLYWYRQTLGQGPEFLTYFQNEAQLEKSRLLSDRFSAERPKGSFSTLEIQRTEQGDSAMYLCASSLGALAGANTQYFGPGTRLTVL.

This clonotype was observed at least ten times. The V and J genes are TRBV6-1 and TRBJ2-7; tentatively, D is TRBD1 or TRBD2 (5 bases each). From germline, CDR1 is MNHNS and CDR2 SASEGT. Trimming pared 6 bases from V and 1 base from J, leaving 13 bases between. The CDR3 spans 14 residues. The CDR3 coding sequence is TGTGCCAGCAGACCCCCTGGGGGATCCTACGAGCAGTACTTC. Its protein is CASRPPGGSYEQYF.

This clonotype was picked up many times. The chain joins TRBV3-1 to TRBJ2-7; D possibly corresponds to TRBD2 (6 bases). Trimming shortened V by 1 base and J by 3 bases, and 13 bases separated the two germline ends. Germline lookup yields CDR1 LGHDT and CDR2 YNNKEL (reference sequence). CDR3 length: 15 amino acids. In DNA, the CDR3 is TGTGCCAGCAGCCAAGTAGGAGGGGCGATCTACGAGCAGTACTTC. It encodes CASSQVGGAIYEQYF.

The CDR3 here is CASSLGYYSYEQYF. The CDR3 DNA reads TGTGCCAGCAGCTTGGGATATTACTCCTACGAGCAGTACTTC. The gene calls are TRBV7-2 and TRBJ2-7; D is unresolved. Germline V lookup: CDR1 SGHTA, CDR2 FQGNSA. The CDR3 extends over 14 amino acids. Trimming removed 3 bases from V and 0 bases from J, with 9 bases in between.